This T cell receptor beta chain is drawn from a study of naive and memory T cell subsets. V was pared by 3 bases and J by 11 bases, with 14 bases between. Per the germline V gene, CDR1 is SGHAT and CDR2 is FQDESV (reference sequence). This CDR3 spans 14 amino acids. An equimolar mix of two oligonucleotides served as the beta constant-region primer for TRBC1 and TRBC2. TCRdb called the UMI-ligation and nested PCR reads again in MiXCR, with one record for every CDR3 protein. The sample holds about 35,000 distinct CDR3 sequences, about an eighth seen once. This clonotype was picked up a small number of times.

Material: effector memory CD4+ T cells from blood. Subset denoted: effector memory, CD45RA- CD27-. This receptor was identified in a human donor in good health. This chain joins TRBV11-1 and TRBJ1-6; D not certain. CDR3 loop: CASSFPLEETPLHF. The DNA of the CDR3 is TGTGCCAGCAGCTTTCCGCTTGAGGAGACACCCCTCCACTTT.